Below are 6 T cell receptor beta chains sequenced from a single sample in a study of cytomegalovirus exposure and HLA in healthy donors. The PCR employed 60 Vbeta primers together with 13 Jbeta primers. TCRdb keeps only in-frame clones here, not all; method: immunoSEQ multiplex PCR. This sample has a few hundred thousand clones, with almost 85% found just once. Sequencing input: PBMCs. The receptors here all came from a middle-aged woman in good health and CMV-seropositive.

A remark on this clone: Germline is not matched at one junction end, which may reflect a read error. The chain employs TRBV19 and TRBJ2-7, with a tentative D call TRBD1 (5 bases). Germline-derived CDR1 and CDR2 are LNHDA and SQIVND (reference sequence). The CDR3 is 13 amino acids. CDR3: CASTGERSYEQYF. CDR3 sequence (DNA): TGTGCGAGTACAGGTGAACGGTCCTACGAGCAGTACTTC.

The chain is built from TRBV4-1 and TRBJ1-4; D remains ambiguous. The CDR3 has 16 residues. V was clipped by 0 bases and J by 8 bases, with 16 bases between them. The V gene's germline CDR1 is MGHRA and CDR2 YSYEKL. As DNA, the CDR3 is TGCGCCAGCAGCCAAGAGCCCCGGAGCTCGGGAGAAAAACTGTTTTTT. It codes for CASSQEPRSSGEKLFF.

The chain uses TRBV19 and TRBJ1-6; a possible D gene is TRBD1 (6 bases). This CDR3 has 15 amino acids. Trimming removed 4 bases at V and 3 bases at J, with 10 bases between. CDR1 and CDR2 (germline): LNHDA, SQIVND (reference sequence). CDR3 sequence (DNA): TGTGCCAGTAGTAGAGGGGGAATCTATAATTCACCCCTCCACTTT. Translation gives CASSRGGIYNSPLHF.

This clone was recorded once. The V call is TRBV27, the J call TRBJ2-6; 7 bases fit TRBD2. The CDR3 sequence is 17 residues long. The V gene end was trimmed by 6 bases and the J gene end by 0 bases; junction bases not matched to a gene: 8. Looked up from germline, CDR1 is MNHEY and CDR2 is SMNVEV (reference sequence). CDR3 bases: TGTGCCAGCAGCTCTTCGGGACTACCCTCTGGGGCCAACGTCCTGACTTTC. It specifies CASSSSGLPSGANVLTF.

A few counts support this clone. The chain is built from TRBV15 and TRBJ2-1; the match to TRBD2 covers 10 bases. The germline CDR1 and CDR2 sequences are LNHNV and YYDKDF (reference sequence). The CDR3 contains 15 residues. With 1 base clipped from V and 3 bases from J, the junction kept 0 bases outside the gene matches. CDR3 region: CATSRGTSGYNEQFF. In DNA, the CDR3 is TGTGCCACCAGCAGAGGGACTAGCGGCTACAATGAGCAGTTCTTC.

This sequence joins TRBV5-8 and TRBJ2-5; 16 bases fit TRBD2. Germline CDR1 is SGHTS and CDR2 is YDEGEE. V shed 4 bases, J shed 1 base, and the junction held 4 bases outside the gene matches. The CDR3 loop spans 17 amino acids. CDR3 in DNA: TGTGCCAGCAGCCCGGGACTAGCGGGAGGGCCCCAAGAGACCCAGTACTTC. It is translated as CASSPGLAGGPQETQYF.